A single sample is the source of the 28 T cell receptor beta chains below, sequenced in a study of human T cells and chemical hapten exposure. Time point here: patch test 2, 6 weeks after DPC sensitization. Regarding treatment: therapeutic diphenylcyclopropenone sensitization with weekly scalp DPC. In TCRdb, the RACE reads were re-called with MiXCR into one record per CDR3 protein. The data contain 110,000 or so distinct CDR3 sequences, 9% to 9.5% of them singletons. The specimen was whole blood, collected in connection with sensitization to the hapten diphenylcyclopropenone (DPC). These receptors originate from a woman aged 35 to 49 with alopecia areata. Some clones in this sample may be carry-over from other donors' samples.

The chain couples TRBV6-2 or TRBV6-3 to TRBJ2-7, with D perhaps matching TRBD1 (6 bases). Germline assignment: CDR1 MNHEY and CDR2 SVGEGT. This CDR3 spans 13 amino acids. V gave up 2 bases and J gave up 9 bases, with 14 bases separating them. CDR3 DNA sequence: TGTGCCAGCAGTTACCAGTACAGGGTGGCGCAGTACTTC. Translating it yields CASSYQYRVAQYF.

The chain combines TRBV12-3 or TRBV12-4 with TRBJ2-3; 7 positions agree with TRBD2. V shed 3 bases and J 5 bases; nucleotides not matched to a gene: 11. The CDR3 has 16 amino acids. DNA of the CDR3: TGTGCCAGCAGTTTGGGACCCTGGGGGGGGAGAGATACGCAGTATTTT. This codes for CASSLGPWGGRDTQYF.

This clonotype was recorded at least ten times. J is TRBJ2-1 and V is TRBV7-6; no firm D call. This CDR3 has 16 amino acids. V dropped 5 bases and J dropped 0 bases, with 14 bases sitting between them. Per the germline V gene, CDR1 is SGHVS and CDR2 is FNYEAQ. In DNA form, the CDR3 reads TGTGCCAGCAGCCCAGGTAGTCTCAGCTCCTACAATGAGCAGTTCTTC. Amino acids: CASSPGSLSSYNEQFF.

This clonotype came up many times. V usage is TRBV30 and J usage is TRBJ1-1; the D gene is possibly TRBD1 (5 bases). Trimming removed 5 bases at V and 1 base at J, with 5 bases between. Germline CDR1 and CDR2: GTSNPN and SVGIG (reference sequence). The CDR3 totals 11 residues. CDR3 sequence reads: CAWDRNTEAFF. In DNA, the CDR3 is TGTGCCTGGGACAGGAACACTGAAGCTTTCTTT.

As regards this clonotype: Sequence at one end of the junction differs from germline and may be a read error. CDR3 in DNA: TGCACCAGCAGCCAAGCGGGACAGGGCCACTATGGCTACACCTTC. Encoded protein: CTSSQAGQGHYGYTF. The chain couples TRBV4-3 to TRBJ1-2, with 9 bases aligning to TRBD1. The germline V gene has CDR1 LGHNA and CDR2 YSLEER. This CDR3 spans 15 amino acids.

This clonotype was detected many times. V and J are TRBV12-3 or TRBV12-4 and TRBJ1-2; D is unresolved. V was trimmed by 5 bases and J by 4 bases, leaving 5 bases between them. The CDR3 is 11 amino acids. DNA of the CDR3: TGTGCCAGCAGTCCGGTCTATGGCTACACCTTC. As protein: CASSPVYGYTF.

The chain recombines TRBV5-5 with TRBJ2-5; D is perhaps TRBD2 (6 bases). CDR3 length equals 13 residues. Germline loops: CDR1 SGHKS, CDR2 YYEKEE (reference sequence). V lost 5 bases and J lost 4, with 12 bases in between. The CDR3 sequence is CASSSGLLETQYF. CDR3 coding DNA: TGTGCCAGCAGTTCGGGACTCCTAGAGACCCAGTACTTC.

The chain carries TRBV20-1 and TRBJ1-2; no firm D call. CDR1 DFQATT and CDR2 SNEGSKA come from the germline V gene (reference sequence). This CDR3 has 12 residues. V was shortened by 3 bases and J by 3 bases, with 8 bases between the two germline ends. The CDR3 sequence: CSARATYYGYTF. DNA of the CDR3: TGCAGTGCTAGGGCAACTTACTATGGCTACACCTTC.

This rearrangement joins TRBV7-2 to TRBJ2-7; D perhaps matches TRBD1 (5 bases). Trimming left V 6 bases short and J 4 bases short, with 10 bases between. The CDR3 runs to 12 residues. Germline-derived CDR1 and CDR2 are SGHTA and FQGNSA. CDR3 amino acids: CASRSDMYEQYF. For the CDR3, the DNA is TGTGCCAGCAGATCGGACATGTACGAGCAGTACTTC.

The chain carries TRBV6-5 and TRBJ1-4; 7 nucleotides match TRBD1. Germline loops: CDR1 MNHEY, CDR2 SVGAGI. V trimming: 0 bases; J trimming: 8 bases; junction bases outside the gene matches: 15. The CDR3 runs to 18 residues. The CDR3 region has the DNA TGTGCCAGCAGTTACTCGAGGGGGCAGAGGTCCCGGTGGGAAAAACTGTTTTTT. Encoded protein: CASSYSRGQRSRWEKLFF.

This clonotype came up a few times. The chain joins TRBV6-1 to TRBJ2-7; D is unresolved. CDR3 length: 12 residues. The germline V gene encodes CDR1 MNHNS and CDR2 SASEGT. The V end lost 2 bases, the J end lost 3 bases, and 5 bases lay between the germline ends. As DNA, the CDR3 is TGTGCCAGCAGTGAAAGACACTACGAGCAGTACTTC. It specifies CASSERHYEQYF.

This clonotype was detected ten times or more. This chain uses TRBV2 with TRBJ1-1; D is ambiguous. The germline gives CDR1 SNHLY, CDR2 FYNNEI. The CDR3 extends over 12 amino acids. V was shortened by 4 bases and J by 7 bases, with 10 bases between the two germline ends. CDR3 protein: CASSGDRVEAFF. The CDR3 bases are TGTGCCAGCAGTGGGGATCGTGTTGAAGCTTTCTTT.

V is TRBV28 and J is TRBJ1-1; 8 nucleotides line up with TRBD1. The length of the CDR3 is 14 residues. CDR1 is MDHEN and CDR2 is SYDVKM in the germline V gene. The V gene end was trimmed by 11 bases and the J gene end by 2 bases; junction bases not matched to a gene: 10. The CDR3 coding sequence is TGTGCCTCTGAAACCGGGACAGGAAACACTGAAGCTTTCTTT. Translation: CASETGTGNTEAFF.

V usage is TRBV4-3 and J usage is TRBJ2-3; 9 nucleotides match TRBD1. Looked up from germline, CDR1 is LGHNA and CDR2 is YSLEER. CDR3 length: 17 amino acids. Trimming took 1 base from V and 4 from J; bases not matched to a gene: 9. The DNA of the CDR3 is TGCGCCAGCAGCCAAGTTCCCCCGGGACAGGGACCAGATACGCAGTATTTT. It encodes CASSQVPPGQGPDTQYF.

This clonotype was detected a few times. V gene TRBV7-6 combines with J gene TRBJ2-1; D ambiguous. The length of the CDR3 is 13 residues. The ends were cut back, 0 bases at V and 8 bases at J, with 8 bases in the middle. Per germline, CDR1 SGHVS and CDR2 FNYEAQ. The CDR3 bases are TGTGCCAGCAGCTTAGCGCAGGTTGATGAGCAGTTCTTC. Amino acid sequence: CASSLAQVDEQFF.

This clonotype has just a few counts. This chain uses TRBV5-6 with TRBJ2-2; TRBD1 agrees at 8 bases. The ends lost 0 bases at V and 7 bases at J; junction bases unmatched: 2. CDR1 and CDR2 from the germline V gene are SGHDT and YYEEEE. CDR3 length: 14 residues. This chain's CDR3 is CASSLGRGRGELFF. CDR3 sequence (DNA): TGTGCCAGCAGCTTGGGCAGGGGGCGCGGGGAGCTGTTTTTT.

This clonotype was detected many times. V and J are TRBV7-9 and TRBJ2-7; D unresolved. The V gene's germline CDR1 is SEHNR and CDR2 FQNEAQ (reference sequence). Trimming took 5 bases from V and 7 from J, leaving 15 bases between them. This CDR3 is built from 13 residues. CDR3 residues: CASSPPFLREQYF. The CDR3 DNA follows: TGTGCCAGCAGCCCCCCCTTTCTACGGGAGCAGTACTTC.

This clonotype was observed a handful of times. DNA of the CDR3: TGCAGCGTTGAAAGACCTGGGACAGGGTCCCACGAGCAGTACTTC. Amino acid sequence: CSVERPGTGSHEQYF. The chain combines TRBV29-1 with TRBJ2-7; 9 bases fit TRBD1. Germline V gene data show CDR1 as SQVTM and CDR2 as ANQGSEA. CDR3 length equals 15 residues. V was clipped by 2 bases and J by 5 bases; unmatched bases: 10.

This clonotype was picked up many times. This chain joins TRBV29-1 and TRBJ1-1, with 8 bases identical to TRBD1. J lost 0 bases, V lost 5 bases, and 8 bases had no gene match. Looked up from germline, CDR1 is SQVTM and CDR2 is ANQGSEA. The CDR3 has 15 amino acids. The CDR3, as DNA: TGCAGCGTTACACCGGACAGGGCTTTGAACACTGAAGCTTTCTTT. This sequence encodes CSVTPDRALNTEAFF.

This clonotype was observed a handful of times. The rearrangement uses TRBV2 and TRBJ1-2, with 7 bases fitting TRBD1. The germline gives CDR1 SNHLY, CDR2 FYNNEI. The CDR3 has 16 residues. V was pared by 5 bases and J by 1 base, with 10 bases of the junction left unmatched. The CDR3 DNA sequence: TGTGCCAGCAGTCTAATTCCGGGACAGTTTAACTATGGCTACACCTTC. It specifies CASSLIPGQFNYGYTF.

This clonotype was picked up many times. The chain links TRBV9 to TRBJ1-1; 7 bases agree with TRBD1. With V trimmed by 0 bases and J by 0 bases, 14 bases remained unmatched. The CDR3 loop spans 19 amino acids. Germline V lookup: CDR1 SGDLS, CDR2 YYNGEE. The CDR3 is CASSVVPHLQGFVNTEAFF. In DNA, the CDR3 is TGTGCCAGCAGCGTAGTACCCCACCTACAGGGGTTTGTGAACACTGAAGCTTTCTTT.

There are many counts of this clonotype. The gene calls are TRBV7-3 and TRBJ2-1, with a possible D match to TRBD1 (5 bases). The CDR3 sequence is 14 residues long. V was clipped by 2 bases and J by 7 bases, with 12 bases between them. Germline CDR1 is SGHTA and CDR2 is FQGTGA. The CDR3 spells CASSLLPGSNEQFF. DNA of the CDR3: TGTGCCAGCAGCTTATTGCCAGGGTCGAATGAGCAGTTCTTC. Full variable domain (outside the CDR3, taken from reference TRBV7-3 and TRBJ2-1): GAGVSQTPSNKVTEKGKYVELRCDPISGHTALYWYRQSLGQGPEFLIYFQGTGAADDSGLPNDRFFAVRPEGSVSTLKIQRTERGDSAVYLCASSLLPGSNEQFFGPGTRLTVL.

This clonotype came up many times. This chain connects TRBV7-6 to TRBJ2-7; D tentatively fits TRBD1 or TRBD2 (5 bases each). Trimming pared 2 bases from V and 1 base from J, leaving 6 bases between. CDR1 and CDR2 from the germline V gene are SGHVS and FNYEAQ. The CDR3 runs 13 residues. CDR3 sequence reads: CASSLWGSYEQYF. Here the CDR3 DNA reads TGTGCCAGCAGCTTATGGGGGTCCTACGAGCAGTACTTC.

This clonotype appeared many times. This chain connects TRBV7-2 to TRBJ1-2; TRBD1 agrees at 8 bases. This CDR3 has 13 residues. From germline, CDR1 is SGHTA and CDR2 FQGNSA. V trimming: 5 bases; J trimming: 4 bases; junction bases outside the gene matches: 3. The chain's CDR3 is CASSPQGVYGYTF. CDR3 DNA: TGTGCCAGCAGCCCACAGGGGGTCTATGGCTACACCTTC.

This clonotype was seen a few times. In DNA form, the CDR3 reads TGCAGTGCTAGACAAGTTAGCAATCAGCCCCAGCATTTT. Translating it yields CSARQVSNQPQHF. The chain couples TRBV20-1 to TRBJ1-5, with D uncertain. This CDR3 is 13 amino acids long. Per germline, CDR1 DFQATT and CDR2 SNEGSKA (reference sequence). V lost 2 bases and J lost 0, with 5 bases in between.

In this sample, this clonotype turned up a few times. V and J are TRBV5-1 and TRBJ2-6; D unresolved. The CDR3 extends over 14 amino acids. Germline V gene lookup returns CDR1 SGHRS and CDR2 YFSETQ. V dropped 0 bases and J dropped 2 bases, with 3 bases sitting between them. CDR3 amino acids: CASSLDPGANVLTF. CDR3 sequence (DNA): TGCGCCAGCAGCTTGGACCCTGGGGCCAACGTCCTGACTTTC.

This clonotype was observed a handful of times. J is TRBJ2-7 and V is TRBV12-5, with D tentatively TRBD1 or TRBD2 (5 bases each). The length of the CDR3 is 14 residues. V lost 0 bases, J lost 6 bases, and 12 bases lay in between. Germline assignment: CDR1 LGHNT and CDR2 FRNRAP. CDR3 sequence (DNA): TGTGCTAGTGGTTTGGTCGTGGGGGATCGCGAGCAGTACTTC. Protein sequence: CASGLVVGDREQYF. Full variable domain (remainder filled in from reference TRBV12-5 and TRBJ2-7): DARVTQTPRHKVTEMGQEVTMRCQPILGHNTVFWYRQTMMQGLELLAYFRNRAPLDDSGMPKDRFSAEMPDATLATLKIQPSEPRDSAVYFCASGLVVGDREQYFGPGTRLTVT.

This clonotype was recorded at least ten times. CDR3 bases: TGTGCCACCAGTTCCACCCTTGAGGATACGCAGTATTTT. As protein: CATSSTLEDTQYF. The genes are TRBV24-1 and TRBJ2-3; D ambiguous. The CDR3 loop spans 13 amino acids. Germline V lookup: CDR1 KGHDR, CDR2 SFDVKD. Trimming took off 6 bases at V and 6 bases at J, with 12 bases between the two ends.